Detailed here is one TCR beta chain. The specificity of this receptor is unknown. Base qualities were left out, and no much larger clone turns up one base away. V is pruned by 5 bases and J by 5 bases, leaving 7 bases of the junction without a gene match. The germline V gene yields SGHTA for CDR1 and FQGNSA for CDR2. The CDR3 sequence holds 15 residues, the cysteine and phenylalanine included. Of all the DNA, just the CDR3 is kept, 45 bases in frame from base 1. Enrolling through a virtual design, the prospective study's participants ranged in age from roughly 18 to 100 years and lived across 24 United States geographic areas. In the prospective study, participants were assigned to cohorts based on the clinical history participants reported in a screening survey and a study questionnaire. In the prospective study, mobile phlebotomists collected whole blood, serum and a nasopharyngeal or oropharyngeal swab from each participant. Participants in the prospective study had the option to provide additional blood draws and questionnaires over a roughly 2-month period. Before DNA extraction, prospective study blood samples were shipped either frozen or at room temperature.

The data belong to a study of blood T cell repertoires in COVID-19 (dated by TCRdb to 2020 to 2021). As for the study more broadly: The collaborator samples originated in the United States, Italy and Spain and spanned the acute and convalescent phases of COVID-19. The dataset comprised deeply sampled blood TCRbeta repertoires from subjects exposed to, actively infected with, or recovered from COVID-19. Sample metadata almost always included a de-identified subject ID, COVID-19 status, age in years and sex. The samples were drawn from the first 160 participants of the ongoing ImmuneRACE study and from 1,254 subjects provided by 6 global collaborators. The material from the prospective study consisted of cDNA or gDNA derived from T cells, B-cell-depleted T cells, or PBMCs. HLA class I and class II types, where available, came from metadata supplied by the sample provider rather than from assay-based typing. The repertoires were released in a freely available public database intended as a resource for research on the immune response to SARS-CoV-2. On the study overall, not on this receptor specifically: The quantity of clinical and demographic metadata differed by source and by participant and was supplied without curation.

TCRbeta CDR3 regions were amplified from genomic DNA by means of the immunoSEQ Assay, a bias-controlled multiplex PCR. On the authors' methods: Nucleated cell counts per sample were estimated from amplification of reference gene primers within the assay. To quantify the absolute abundance of each unique TCRbeta CDR3 rearrangement, sequence reads were collapsed and filtered. For each sample, productive Simpson clonality was calculated as the square root of Simpson's diversity index over productive rearrangements. TCRdb provides this immuneACCESS table in a form limited to in-frame rearrangements. Some clones are lacking; in checked studies, under half of them reflect an unresolved V gene, and why the rest are absent is not known. V, J and clone size reflect that table, while D and trimming were determined from the DNA. The sample contains over 250,000 clones, about 81% of them found a single time. The ten largest clonotypes hold under 4.5% of the sample.

Here the chain combines TRBV7-2 and TRBJ1-2; TRBD1 aligns with 11 central bases. This receptor was identified in a man aged 25-40 years with acute COVID-19. Sequencing was performed on PBMCs or T cells enriched from blood (not recorded which). The bases are TGTGCCAGCAGCCTGGGACAGGGGGTGGGGTATGGCTACACCTTC. This codes for CASSLGQGVGYGYTF.